Shown below are 5 T cell receptor beta chains from a single sample sequenced in a study of blood T cell repertoires in COVID-19. TCRdb's table, derived via immunoSEQ multiplex PCR, lists solely in-frame clones and lacks some. The repertoire consists of about 6,000 clones, with around 90% occurring once and the leading ten covering under 7.5%. Material: peripheral blood. The origin of the receptors is a human donor in a cohort sampled during active COVID-19.

This clone has just a few counts. The chain joins TRBV19 to TRBJ1-2; 8 bases agree with TRBD1. Germline values: CDR1 LNHDA, CDR2 SQIVND (reference sequence). The V and J ends lost 9 bases and 8 bases, in that order; junction bases with no gene match: 20. CDR3 length equals 16 residues. This CDR3 is CASTGQGATYLRGYTF. CDR3 DNA sequence: TGTGCCAGCACGGGGCAGGGGGCGACCTATCTTCGAGGCTACACCTTC.

J is TRBJ2-7 and V is TRBV7-6, with D possibly TRBD2 on 5 matching bases. This CDR3 contains 14 residues. V dropped 4 bases and J dropped 6 bases, with 16 bases sitting between them. Germline V gene sequence: CDR1 SGHVS, CDR2 FNYEAQ. CDR3 loop: CASSSPDGKGEQYF. The DNA for the CDR3 is TGTGCCAGCAGCTCGCCGGACGGGAAGGGCGAGCAGTACTTC. The complete variable domain, with remaining parts taken from reference TRBV7-6 and TRBJ2-7, reads GAGVSQSPRYKVTKRGQDVALRCDPISGHVSLYWYRQALGQGPEFLTYFNYEAQQDKSGLPNDRFSAERPEGSISTLTIQRTEQRDSAMYRCASSSPDGKGEQYFGPGTRLTVT.

This clone was seen a few times. This chain links TRBV29-1 with TRBJ2-1; 9 bases align to TRBD2. CDR1 SQVTM and CDR2 ANQGSEA come from the germline V gene. The V segment lost 7 bases and the J segment 6 bases; nucleotides outside the gene matches: 4. The CDR3 covers 12 residues. CDR3 sequence (DNA): TGCAGCGCCTCGACTAGCGGCAATGAGCAGTTCTTC. Encoded protein: CSASTSGNEQFF.

The chain joins TRBV7-2 to TRBJ2-1; 12 bases align to TRBD2. J lost 4 bases, V lost 4 bases, and 2 bases had no gene match. The CDR3 covers 15 residues. Germline-derived CDR1 and CDR2 are SGHTA and FQGNSA. The CDR3 DNA reads as TGTGCCAGCAGCTCGACTAGCGGGGGATACAATGAGCAGTTCTTC. Protein: CASSSTSGGYNEQFF.

This sequence joins TRBV19 and TRBJ1-1; D unresolved. The CDR3 consists of 13 residues. The germline V gene has CDR1 LNHDA and CDR2 SQIVND (reference sequence). Trimming took off 6 bases at V and 6 bases at J, with 14 bases between the two ends. The CDR3 DNA follows: TGTGCCAGTAGGAACAGTGAACTCTCTGAAGCTTTCTTT. Translating it yields CASRNSELSEAFF.